This T cell receptor (beta chain) comes out of a study of sequential checkpoint blockade in melanoma. Treatment denoted: randomized to nivolumab then ipilimumab (arm A) or the reverse (arm B). This clone was detected a few times. The V gene's germline CDR1 is MNHEY and CDR2 SVGAGI. The CDR3 is 14 residues long. V lost 2 bases, J lost 6 bases, and 12 bases lay in between. Here immunoSEQ multiplex PCR was the method, and the copy in TCRdb shows in-frame clones only, minus some. Of about 5,100 clones in the sample, approximately 75% were seen once. This receptor was obtained from a human patient with melanoma. Some clones in this sample may be carry-over from other donors' samples. The chain links TRBV6-5 to TRBJ2-3, with TRBD1 as a possible D gene (6 bases). The sample was CD8+ T cells sorted from blood (inferred from file names), taken from a patient given nivolumab and ipilimumab in sequence. CDR3 sequence reads: CASSYGTPRDTQYF. CDR3 DNA: TGTGCCAGCAGTTACGGGACACCCCGGGATACGCAGTATTTT.